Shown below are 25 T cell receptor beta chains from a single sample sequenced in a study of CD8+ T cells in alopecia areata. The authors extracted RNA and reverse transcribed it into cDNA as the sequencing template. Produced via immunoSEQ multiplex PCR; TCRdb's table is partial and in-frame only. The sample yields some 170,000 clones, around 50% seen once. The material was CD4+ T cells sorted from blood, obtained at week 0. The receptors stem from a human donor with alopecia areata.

The CDR3 reads CASSPKGQSSYNSPLHF. Written as DNA, the CDR3 is TGTGCCAGCAGTCCGAAGGGACAGAGCTCCTATAATTCACCCCTCCACTTT. This rearrangement joins TRBV25-1 to TRBJ1-6; 7 bases are shared with TRBD1. J gave up 0 bases and V 5 bases, and 7 bases lay outside the gene matches. Per germline, CDR1 MGHDK and CDR2 SYGVNS. This CDR3 is 17 amino acids long.

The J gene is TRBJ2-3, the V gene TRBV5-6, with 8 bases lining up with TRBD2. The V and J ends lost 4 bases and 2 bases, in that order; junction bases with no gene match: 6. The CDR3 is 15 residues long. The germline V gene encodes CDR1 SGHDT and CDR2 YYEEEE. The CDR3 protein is CASSQLADHTDTQYF. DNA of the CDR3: TGTGCCAGCAGCCAACTAGCGGACCACACAGATACGCAGTATTTT.

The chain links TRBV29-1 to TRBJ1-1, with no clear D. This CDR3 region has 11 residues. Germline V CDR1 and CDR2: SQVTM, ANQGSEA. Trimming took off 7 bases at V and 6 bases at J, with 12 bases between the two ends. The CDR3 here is CSARGGPEAFF. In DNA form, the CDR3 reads TGCAGCGCTCGGGGAGGGCCTGAAGCTTTCTTT.

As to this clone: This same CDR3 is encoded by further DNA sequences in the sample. The CDR3 bases are TGTGCCAGCAGCTCCTACTACGAGCAGTACTTC. Protein: CASSSYYEQYF. J is TRBJ2-7 and V is TRBV5-6; D ambiguous. Trimming took 3 bases from V and 3 from J, leaving 4 bases between them. This CDR3 spans 11 amino acids. The germline CDR1 and CDR2 sequences are SGHDT and YYEEEE.

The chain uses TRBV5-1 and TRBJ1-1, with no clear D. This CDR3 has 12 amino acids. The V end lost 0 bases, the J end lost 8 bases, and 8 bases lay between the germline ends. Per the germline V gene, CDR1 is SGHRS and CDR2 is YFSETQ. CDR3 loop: CASSLASQEAFF. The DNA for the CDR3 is TGCGCCAGCAGCTTGGCTTCGCAAGAAGCTTTCTTT.

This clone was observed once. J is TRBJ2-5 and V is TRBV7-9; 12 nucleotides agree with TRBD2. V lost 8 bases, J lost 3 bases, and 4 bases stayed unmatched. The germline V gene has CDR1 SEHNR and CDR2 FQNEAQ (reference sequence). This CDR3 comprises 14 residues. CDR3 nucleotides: TGTGCCAGCGGACTAGCGGGGAATAAAGAGACCCAGTACTTC. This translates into CASGLAGNKETQYF.

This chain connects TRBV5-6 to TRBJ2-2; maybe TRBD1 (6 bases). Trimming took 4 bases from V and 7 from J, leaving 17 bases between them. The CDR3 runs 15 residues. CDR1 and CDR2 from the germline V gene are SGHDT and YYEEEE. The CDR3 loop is CASSVTGLLVGELFF. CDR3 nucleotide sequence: TGTGCCAGCAGCGTCACAGGGTTACTGGTCGGGGAGCTGTTTTTT.

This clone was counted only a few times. The CDR3 DNA sequence: TGTGCCAGCAGCGCACAGGAATCAGATACGCAGTATTTT. It encodes CASSAQESDTQYF. V and J are TRBV10-3 and TRBJ2-3; TRBD1 might be the D (5 bases). The V end was cut by 10 bases, the J end by 4 bases, with 15 bases between. Germline values: CDR1 ENHRY, CDR2 SYGVKD. This CDR3 comprises 13 residues.

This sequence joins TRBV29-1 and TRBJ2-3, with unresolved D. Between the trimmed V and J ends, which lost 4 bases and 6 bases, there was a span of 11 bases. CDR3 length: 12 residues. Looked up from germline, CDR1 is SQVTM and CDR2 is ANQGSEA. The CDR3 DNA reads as TGCAGCGTTGGACTCGAAGGGGATACGCAGTATTTT. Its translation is CSVGLEGDTQYF.

The CDR3 DNA reads as TGCAGCGCCGCGACGGGAATTAATGGCTACACCTTC. Its translation is CSAATGINGYTF. The J gene is TRBJ1-2, the V gene TRBV29-1, with D hard to call. The CDR3 has 12 amino acids. V was trimmed by 7 bases and J by 6 bases, leaving 15 bases between them. Germline values: CDR1 SQVTM, CDR2 ANQGSEA.

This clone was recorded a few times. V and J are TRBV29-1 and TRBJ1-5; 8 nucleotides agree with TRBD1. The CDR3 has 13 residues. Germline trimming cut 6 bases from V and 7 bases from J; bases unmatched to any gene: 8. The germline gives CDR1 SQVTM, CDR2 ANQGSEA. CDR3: CSVNQGAGQPQHF. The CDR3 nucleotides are TGCAGCGTCAATCAGGGGGCTGGGCAGCCCCAGCATTTT.

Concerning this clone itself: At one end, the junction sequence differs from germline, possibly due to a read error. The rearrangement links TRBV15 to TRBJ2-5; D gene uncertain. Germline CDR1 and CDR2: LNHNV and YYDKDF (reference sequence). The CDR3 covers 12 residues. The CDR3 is CATSRDQETQYF. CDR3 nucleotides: TGTGCCACCAGCAGAGACCAGGAGACCCAGTACTTC.

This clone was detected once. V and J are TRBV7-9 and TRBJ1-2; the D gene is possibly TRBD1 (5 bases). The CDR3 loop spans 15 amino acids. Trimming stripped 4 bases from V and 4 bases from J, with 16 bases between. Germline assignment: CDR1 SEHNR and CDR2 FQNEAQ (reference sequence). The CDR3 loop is CASSSGTGNSYGYTF. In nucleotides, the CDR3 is TGTGCCAGCAGCTCGGGGACGGGCAACTCCTATGGCTACACCTTC.

CDR3: CASSGDIYGYTF. The CDR3 region has the DNA TGTGCCAGCAGTGGAGACATCTATGGCTACACCTTC. This chain joins TRBV25-1 and TRBJ1-2; no firm D call. The V gene's germline CDR1 is MGHDK and CDR2 SYGVNS. V lost 4 bases and J lost 4, with 7 bases in between. The CDR3 runs to 12 residues.

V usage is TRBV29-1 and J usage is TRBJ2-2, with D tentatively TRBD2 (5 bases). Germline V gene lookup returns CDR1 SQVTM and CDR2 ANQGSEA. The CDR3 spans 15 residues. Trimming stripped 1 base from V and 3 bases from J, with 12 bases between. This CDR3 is CSVEVNGVHTGELFF. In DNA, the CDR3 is TGCAGCGTTGAAGTGAACGGGGTCCACACCGGGGAGCTGTTTTTT.

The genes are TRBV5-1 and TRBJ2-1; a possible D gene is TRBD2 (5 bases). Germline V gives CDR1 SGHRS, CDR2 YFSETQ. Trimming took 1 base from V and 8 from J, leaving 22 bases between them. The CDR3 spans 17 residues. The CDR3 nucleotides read TGCGCCAGCAGCTTGCTAAACTCTGGCGGGCCGGTGGATGAGCAGTTCTTC. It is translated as CASSLLNSGGPVDEQFF.

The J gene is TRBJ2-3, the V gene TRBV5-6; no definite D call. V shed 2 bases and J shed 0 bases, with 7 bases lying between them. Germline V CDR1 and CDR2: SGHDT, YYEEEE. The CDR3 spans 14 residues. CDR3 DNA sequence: TGTGCCAGCAGCTTTGGGGTGAGCACAGATACGCAGTATTTT. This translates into CASSFGVSTDTQYF.

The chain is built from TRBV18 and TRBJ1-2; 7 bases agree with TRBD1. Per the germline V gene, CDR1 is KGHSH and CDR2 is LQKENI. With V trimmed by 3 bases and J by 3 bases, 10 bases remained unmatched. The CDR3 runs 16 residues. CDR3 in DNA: TGTGCCAGCTCACCCAATTATCCCGGGACAGACTATGGCTACACCTTC. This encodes CASSPNYPGTDYGYTF. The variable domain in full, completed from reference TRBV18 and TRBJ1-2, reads NAGVMQNPRHLVRRRGQEARLRCSPMKGHSHVYWYRQLPEEGLKFMVYLQKENIIDESGMPKERFSAEFPKEGPSILRIQQVVRGDSAAYFCASSPNYPGTDYGYTFGSGTRLTVV.

In DNA form, the CDR3 reads TGCAGCGGACAGCTCAGCGTGAACACTGAAGCTTTCTTT. The encoded protein is CSGQLSVNTEAFF. V is TRBV29-1 and J is TRBJ1-1; D may be TRBD1 (5 bases). Germline loops: CDR1 SQVTM, CDR2 ANQGSEA. V dropped 7 bases and J dropped 0 bases, with 12 bases sitting between them. The CDR3 loop spans 13 amino acids.

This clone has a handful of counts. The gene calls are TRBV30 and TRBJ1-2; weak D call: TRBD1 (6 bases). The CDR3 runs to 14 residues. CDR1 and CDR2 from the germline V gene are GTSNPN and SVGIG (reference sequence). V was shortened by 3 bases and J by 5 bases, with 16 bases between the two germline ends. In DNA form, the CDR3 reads TGTGCCTGGAGACCCCGGGGGCGAAGGTATGGCTACACCTTC. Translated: CAWRPRGRRYGYTF.

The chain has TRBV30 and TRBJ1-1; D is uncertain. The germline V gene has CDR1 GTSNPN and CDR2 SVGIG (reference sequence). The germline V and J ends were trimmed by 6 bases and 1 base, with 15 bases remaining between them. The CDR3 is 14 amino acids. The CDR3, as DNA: TGTGCCTGTAACACCAGGAAATCGAACACTGAAGCTTTCTTT. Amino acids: CACNTRKSNTEAFF.

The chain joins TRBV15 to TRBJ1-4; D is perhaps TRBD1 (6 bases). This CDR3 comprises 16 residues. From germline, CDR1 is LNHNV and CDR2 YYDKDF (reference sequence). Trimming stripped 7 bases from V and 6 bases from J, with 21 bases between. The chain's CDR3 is CATTSFGGLVDEKLFF. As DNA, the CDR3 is TGTGCCACCACCTCATTTGGGGGGCTCGTTGATGAAAAACTGTTTTTT.

This CDR3 reads CSVRKQSTNEKLFF. The CDR3 bases are TGCAGCGTCCGCAAACAGTCAACTAATGAAAAACTGTTTTTT. The J gene is TRBJ1-4, the V gene TRBV29-1; D unclear. Germline loops: CDR1 SQVTM, CDR2 ANQGSEA. Trimming removed 6 bases from V and 0 bases from J, with 11 bases in between. This CDR3 spans 14 amino acids.

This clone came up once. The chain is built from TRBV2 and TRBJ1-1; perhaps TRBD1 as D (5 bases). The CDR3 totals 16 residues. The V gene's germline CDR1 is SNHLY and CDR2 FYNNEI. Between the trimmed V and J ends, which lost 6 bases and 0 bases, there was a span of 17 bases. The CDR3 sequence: CASSVRRQIMNTEAFF. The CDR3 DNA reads TGTGCCAGCAGCGTTCGAAGACAGATTATGAACACTGAAGCTTTCTTT.

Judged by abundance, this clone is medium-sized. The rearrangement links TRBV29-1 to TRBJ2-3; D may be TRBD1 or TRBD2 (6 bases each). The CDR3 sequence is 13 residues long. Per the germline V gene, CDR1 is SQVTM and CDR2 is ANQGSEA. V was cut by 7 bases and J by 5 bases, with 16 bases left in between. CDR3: CSALLGGGDTQYF. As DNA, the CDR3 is TGCAGCGCATTGTTGGGGGGCGGAGATACGCAGTATTTT.